This TCR beta chain was found in a study of blood T cell repertoires in COVID-19. This table comes from immunoSEQ multiplex PCR, and its TCRdb copy is limited to in-frame clones, with some not included. The sample includes 100,000 to 150,000 clones, approximately 74% seen only once; the top ten take 4.5% to 6%. Many counts were recorded for this clone. CDR1 MNHEY and CDR2 SMNVEV come from the germline V gene (reference sequence). The CDR3 contains 16 residues. J lost 6 bases, V lost 5 bases, and 15 bases had no gene match. Sequencing input: peripheral blood. This receptor was taken from a man at least 80 years old with COVID-19, enrolled during active disease. V is TRBV27 and J is TRBJ1-1; TRBD1 matches 7 bases. This chain's CDR3 is CASSTEPAQGMPEAFF. The CDR3, as DNA: TGTGCCAGCAGTACCGAGCCGGCACAGGGGATGCCTGAAGCTTTCTTT.